This T cell receptor (beta chain) was recovered during a study of HIV-infected children after antiretroviral therapy interruption. Across the study: Interruption group median age around 10 years; continuous group 8 years.

A 3' RACE protocol on RNA, with unique molecular identifiers, produced the TCR library. TCRdb analysed the 3' RACE reads with MiXCR anew, one entry per CDR3 protein. The sample lists about 89,000 distinct CDR3 sequences, roughly 6.7% occurring once. Trimming cost V 5 bases and J 2 bases, with 11 bases left between them. This CDR3 is built from 14 residues. The germline V gene encodes CDR1 SNHLY and CDR2 FYNNEI. This clonotype occurred a few times. Treatment here: PENTA 11 planned treatment interruption arm or continuous ART arm. Material: CD45RA+ CD4+ T cells from PBMCs, pooled from several time points, obtained from a donor given antiretroviral therapy, either interrupted or continuous. Noted subset: naive CD4+ CD45RA+ CD45RO- T cells. The chain uses TRBV2 and TRBJ2-3; D uncertain. The clonotype comes from a pool of human donors with HIV. CDR3 region: CASSSRAFTDTQYF. CDR3 nucleotide sequence: TGTGCCAGCAGTTCCCGGGCCTTCACAGATACGCAGTATTTT.